One and the same sample provided the 5 T cell receptor beta chains below, sequenced in a study of blood T cell repertoires in COVID-19 (dated by TCRdb to 2018 to 2021). Library preparation used the immunoSEQ multiplex PCR assay. TCRdb provides this immuneACCESS table in a form limited to in-frame rearrangements. Some clones are lacking; in checked studies, under half of them reflect an unresolved V gene, and why the rest are absent is not known. The sample data list 150,000 to 200,000 clones, and about 80% of these were observed just once. Less than 30% of the sample belongs to the ten largest clones. The specimen was peripheral blood. These receptors were taken from a woman between 70 and 85 years old with acute or convalescent COVID-19.

The rearrangement uses TRBV19 and TRBJ2-3; no clear D. The V end lost 3 bases, the J end lost 0 bases, and 7 bases lay between the germline ends. Germline-derived CDR1 and CDR2 are LNHDA and SQIVND (reference sequence). The length of the CDR3 is 14 residues. The CDR3 reads CASSIQTSTDTQYF. Here the CDR3 DNA reads TGTGCCAGTAGTATCCAGACTAGCACAGATACGCAGTATTTT.

This clone was counted only a few times. The genes are TRBV4-2 and TRBJ2-1; D call uncertain. The germline CDR1 and CDR2 sequences are LGHNA and YNFKEQ. The length of the CDR3 is 13 residues. The V and J ends lost 1 base and 10 bases respectively, with 11 bases between them. CDR3 nucleotides: TGTGCCAGCAGCCAAGTGCGGCGAATCGAGCAGTTCTTC. This sequence encodes CASSQVRRIEQFF.

In this sample, this clone turned up a few times. The same CDR3 can be traced to other DNA sequences in this sample. The V gene is TRBV5-5, the J gene TRBJ2-3, with 12 bases aligning to TRBD2. CDR3 length: 16 amino acids. Germline CDR1 is SGHKS and CDR2 is YYEKEE (reference sequence). V lost 0 bases, J lost 5 bases, and 4 bases stayed unmatched. The CDR3 reads CASSLGLAGGVDTQYF. The DNA of the CDR3 is TGTGCCAGCAGCTTGGGGCTAGCGGGAGGGGTAGATACGCAGTATTTT.

This sequence joins TRBV7-2 and TRBJ2-4, with TRBD2 identical over 7 bases. The V gene end was trimmed by 7 bases and the J gene end by 9 bases; junction bases not matched to a gene: 12. The CDR3 runs to 14 residues. In germline, CDR1 is SGHTA, CDR2 FQGNSA. The CDR3 DNA reads TGTGCCAGCAAAGCTGGTAGCGGGTGGGGCATTCAGTACTTC. This gives the protein CASKAGSGWGIQYF.

The rearrangement joins TRBV3-1 (or the pseudogene TRBV3-2) to TRBJ2-5, with D possibly TRBD2 on 5 matching bases. This CDR3 is built from 13 residues. Germline V CDR1 and CDR2: LGHDT, YNNKEL (reference sequence). Trimming took 4 bases from V and 6 from J, leaving 12 bases between them. The CDR3 DNA follows: TGTGCCAGCAGCCCGAGGGCCGGGAAGACCCAGTACTTC. As protein: CASSPRAGKTQYF.